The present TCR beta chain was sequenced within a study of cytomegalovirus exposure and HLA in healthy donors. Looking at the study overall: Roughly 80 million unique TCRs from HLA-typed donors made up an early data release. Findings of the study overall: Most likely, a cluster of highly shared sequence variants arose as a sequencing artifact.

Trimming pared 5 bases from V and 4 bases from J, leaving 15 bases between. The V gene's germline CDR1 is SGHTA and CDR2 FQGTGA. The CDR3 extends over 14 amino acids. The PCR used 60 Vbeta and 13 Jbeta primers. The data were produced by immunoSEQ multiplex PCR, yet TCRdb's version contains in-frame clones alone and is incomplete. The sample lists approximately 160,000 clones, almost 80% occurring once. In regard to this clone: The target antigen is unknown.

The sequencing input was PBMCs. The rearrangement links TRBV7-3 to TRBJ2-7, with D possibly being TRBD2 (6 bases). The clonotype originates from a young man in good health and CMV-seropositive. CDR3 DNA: TGTGCCAGCAGCCCCGGTGGGGGGTCATACGAGCAGTACTTC. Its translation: CASSPGGGSYEQYF.